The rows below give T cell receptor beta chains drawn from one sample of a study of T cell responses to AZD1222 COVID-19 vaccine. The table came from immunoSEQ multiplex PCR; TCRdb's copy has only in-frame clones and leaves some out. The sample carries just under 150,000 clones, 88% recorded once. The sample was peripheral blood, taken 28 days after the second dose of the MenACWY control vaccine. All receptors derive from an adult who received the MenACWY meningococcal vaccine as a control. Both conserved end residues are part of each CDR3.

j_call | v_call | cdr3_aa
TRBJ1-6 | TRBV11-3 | CASRHRQGSNSPLHF
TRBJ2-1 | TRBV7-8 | CASSPRGQGVINEQFF
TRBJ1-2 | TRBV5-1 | CASSLGAVYGYTF
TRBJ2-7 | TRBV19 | CASSAGTGLLRGSYEQYF
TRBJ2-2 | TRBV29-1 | CSVGRNTGELFF
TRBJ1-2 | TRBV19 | CASSIDRDNYGYTF
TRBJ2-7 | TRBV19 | CASNSDGISYEQYF
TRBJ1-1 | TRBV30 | CAWTTGGGYTEAFF
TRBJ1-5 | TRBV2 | CASSDIVGNQPQHF
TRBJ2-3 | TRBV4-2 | CASSQAFTPGYTDTQYF
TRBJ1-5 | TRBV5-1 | CASSSRTSLPNQPQHF